The following is a TCR beta chain sequence with its context. The sample is drawn from a study of blood T cells in healthy people across ages. It was with a sample-barcoded 5' primer and a J-beta primer mix that a second PCR of roughly 7 to 12 cycles was run. MiXCR, applied by TCRdb to the 5' RACE reads, yields one record per CDR3 protein. The sample lists 550,000 to 650,000 distinct CDR3 sequences, around a quarter occurring once. Germline V gene sequence: CDR1 MGHRA, CDR2 YSYEKL. The CDR3 spans 15 residues. The trim removed 4 bases at V and 4 bases at J, leaving 3 bases unmatched. These data were also reused for a study on T cells of mothers and their children.

The chain combines TRBV4-1 with TRBJ2-2; 10 bases line up with TRBD2. The TCR sequence derives from a boy younger than 10 in good health. The sequenced material came from blood. Written as DNA, the CDR3 is TGCGCCAGCAGCCCTAGCGGGAGTGGCACCGGGGAGCTGTTTTTT. This gives the protein CASSPSGSGTGELFF.